This section outlines one T cell receptor beta chain sequence together with its context. Its antigen remains unknown. The data stem from a study of T cell responses to AZD1222 COVID-19 vaccine. Regarding the study as a whole: Spike-specific TCR repertoires showed rising breadth and depth after two AZD1222 doses. Clonal diversity may have been underestimated in mostly white British donors. Nearly half of unique spike-specific TCRs reportedly avoided B.1.351 and B.1.1.7 mutated regions.

Sequencing was performed with immunoSEQ multiplex PCR; in TCRdb, only in-frame clones are kept and a portion is missing. The data show 100,000 to 120,000 clones, with 88% seen just once and 5.5% to 7.5% held by the top ten. The CDR3 is 12 residues long. Germline V lookup: CDR1 MNHEY, CDR2 SMNVEV (reference sequence). Trimming stripped 3 bases from V and 12 bases from J, with 12 bases between. The chain links TRBV27 to TRBJ2-1; D is unclear. The receptor was derived from an adult who received the AZD1222 COVID-19 vaccine. This specimen was peripheral blood, taken 28 days after the second AZD1222 dose. The CDR3 coding sequence is TGTGCCAGCAGTTTCGGCGGCGTAGGGCAGTTCTTC. It is translated as CASSFGGVGQFF.